The rows below give T cell receptor beta chains drawn from one sample of a study of shared clonotypes between healthy human individuals. Measured with immunoSEQ multiplex PCR; TCRdb has only the in-frame clones, and not every one. The sample lists about 1.1 million clones, 77% seen once, with 0.85% to 1% in the top ten. Source material: memory CD4+ T cells from PBMCs. These receptors originate from a man aged 18 to 29 in good health. Some clones in this sample may be carry-over from other donors' samples. Both conserved end residues are part of each CDR3. Fields, in order: clone size, D gene, J gene, V gene, CDR3 DNA, CDR3 protein. The D gene is left open where the match is weak. Part of the rows lack a size; the others show once, few, many or a class for expanded clones.

few | - | TRBJ2-5 | TRBV18 | TGTGCCAGCTCGTCGGACTGGAAAGAGACCCAGTACTTC | CASSSDWKETQYF
- | - | TRBJ1-4 | TRBV7-3 | TGTGCCAGCAGCTTAACGGGTAGAACAACTAATGAAAAACTGTTTTTT | CASSLTGRTTNEKLFF
many | - | TRBJ2-2 | TRBV6-1 | TGTGCCAGCAGTGAAGCGGTCGGAGGGGCGAACACCGGGGAGCTGTTTTTT | CASSEAVGGANTGELFF
- | TRBD1 | TRBJ2-7 | TRBV2 | TGTGCCAGCAGTGTGGACAGGGGCTCCTACGAGCAGTACTTC | CASSVDRGSYEQYF
once | TRBD2 | TRBJ2-5 | TRBV15 | TGTGCCACCAGCAGAGGGACTAGCGGGAGTGGGGAGACCCAGTACTTC | CATSRGTSGSGETQYF
- | - | TRBJ2-1 | TRBV6-5 | TGTGCCAGCAGTTATTCCCACAACTTGGGGAATGAGCAGTTCTTC | CASSYSHNLGNEQFF
- | - | TRBJ2-7 | TRBV6-1 | TGTGCCAGCAGTCGGGAACAGCGTAGCTCCTACGAGCAGTACTTC | CASSREQRSSYEQYF
- | TRBD1 | TRBJ2-7 | TRBV19 | TGTGCCAGTAGTGGCCTCCCGGGACAGGGGTTCCACGAGCAGTACTTC | CASSGLPGQGFHEQYF
- | - | TRBJ2-3 | TRBV11-3 | TGTGCCAGCAGCTTAGATAGCCCCCCCCTACCCAGCACAGATACGCAGTATTTT | CASSLDSPPLPSTDTQYF
- | - | TRBJ2-2 | TRBV5-6 | TGTGCCAGCAGCGCTGGTTTAGGGGGAAACACCGGGGAGCTGTTTTTT | CASSAGLGGNTGELFF
once | - | TRBJ1-5 | TRBV6-1 | TGTGCCAGCAGTGTGGAAATGGACCGGGCCCAGCATTTT | CASSVEMDRAQHF
- | - | TRBJ2-7 | TRBV5-1 | TGCGCCAGCAGCTTGGGGGTTCGGTCCTACGAGCAGTACTTC | CASSLGVRSYEQYF
- | TRBD2 | TRBJ2-3 | TRBV27 | TGTGCCAGCAGTTCCCCCCTTACTAGCGGGAGGGTATTAGTCACAGATACGCAGTATTTT | CASSSPLTSGRVLVTDTQYF
- | - | TRBJ2-7 | TRBV28 | TGTGCCAGCACTAAGGGGCGGGGACAAGGCTTGCACGAGCAGTACTTC | CASTKGRGQGLHEQYF
- | - | TRBJ1-2 | TRBV11-2 | TGTGCCAGCAGCTTGAGGACGGATCCCATTTATGGCTACACCTTC | CASSLRTDPIYGYTF
- | - | TRBJ2-7 | TRBV28 | TGTGCCAGCAGTACCCAGGCCTACGAGCAGTACTTC | CASSTQAYEQYF
- | - | TRBJ2-5 | TRBV7-9 | TGTGCCAGCAGCTTTGGACGCCGCGGAAAGGGCCAAGAGACCCAGTACTTC | CASSFGRRGKGQETQYF
- | - | TRBJ2-2 | TRBV7-9 | TGTGCCAGCAGGCCCTCGAACACCGGGGAGCTGTTTTTT | CASRPSNTGELFF
many | - | TRBJ2-5 | TRBV7-2 | TGTGCCAGCAGCTTAGCGGCACGGCCCCAGTACTTC | CASSLAARPQYF
- | - | TRBJ1-1 | TRBV5-1 | TGCGCCAGCAGCTCTAGCGGGGGAGGGACTGAAGCTTTCTTT | CASSSSGGGTEAFF
- | - | TRBJ2-3 | TRBV6-1 | TGTGCCAGCAGTTTTGATAGGGGTGCAGATACGCAGTATTTT | CASSFDRGADTQYF
- | TRBD2 | TRBJ2-3 | TRBV9 | TGTGCCAGCAGCCCCCTGGCGGGAGGCGTCACAGATACGCAGTATTTT | CASSPLAGGVTDTQYF
- | - | TRBJ1-3 | TRBV4-1 | TGCGCCAGCAGCCTCTCCACGGGTGGAAACACCATATATTTT | CASSLSTGGNTIYF
- | - | TRBJ1-5 | TRBV19 | TGTGCCAGTAGTGCCCTTGGGAACAATCAGCCCCAGCATTTT | CASSALGNNQPQHF
few | - | TRBJ1-1 | TRBV11-2 | TGTGCCAGCGGGCCCTATTTGGGCGCTGAAGCTTTCTTT | CASGPYLGAEAFF
few | TRBD1 | TRBJ2-2 | TRBV29-1 | TGCAGCGTTGGGGGTCAGGGGGTTTATACCGGGGAGCTGTTTTTT | CSVGGQGVYTGELFF
- | - | TRBJ2-1 | TRBV18 | TGTGCCAGCTCACCGGACAGAAGCTCCTACAATGAGCAGTTCTTC | CASSPDRSSYNEQFF
- | - | TRBJ1-2 | TRBV6-5 | TGTGCCAGCAGGAACGCCGCCTATGGCTACACCTTC | CASRNAAYGYTF
- | - | TRBJ1-1 | TRBV5-1 | TGCGCCAGCAGCTTGGCACAGGGACACCTGAACACTGAAGCTTTCTTT | CASSLAQGHLNTEAFF
- | - | TRBJ2-1 | TRBV18 | TGTGCCAGCTCCCCTCGTGGGGCAGGGACCTCCAATGAGCAGTTCTTC | CASSPRGAGTSNEQFF